A selection of T cell receptor beta chains follows, all from one sample in a study of T cells in Graves' hyperthyroidism and ophthalmopathy. TCRdb re-derived calls from the multiplex PCR reads in MiXCR, one entry per CDR3 protein. In the table there are 490,000 or so distinct CDR3 sequences, 46% of which are singletons. Sequencing was done on a sample of peripheral blood or thyroid tissue (not recorded which). The receptors come from an adult woman with Graves' disease, either hyperthyroidism or ophthalmopathy (not recorded which). The CDR3 runs from the conserved cysteine through the conserved F or W. The D gene is left open where the match is weak. A row's size may be missing; if present it is once, few, many or a size class.

TRBJ1-4 | . | . | TRBV7-3 | CASSLGRGTMANEKLFF | TGTGCCAGCAGCTTAGGACGCGGGACAATGGCTAATGAAAAACTGTTTTTT
TRBJ1-4 | many | . | TRBV6-6 | CASSYPGPNEKLFF | TGTGCCAGCAGTTACCCGGGACCTAATGAAAAACTGTTTTTT
TRBJ1-3 | many | . | TRBV29-1 | CSVRFSGNTIYF | TGCAGCGTTAGGTTCTCTGGAAACACCATATATTTT
TRBJ2-2 | many | TRBD2 | TRBV5-1 | CASSFLAGTNTGELFF | TGCGCCAGCAGCTTCTTAGCGGGAACGAACACCGGGGAGCTGTTTTTT
TRBJ2-3 | . | . | TRBV9 | CASSVATGSGSTDTQYF | TGTGCCAGCAGCGTAGCTACGGGGAGCGGGAGCACAGATACGCAGTATTTT
TRBJ1-2 | . | . | TRBV7-7 | CASSPTITGTDYGYTF | TGTGCCAGCAGCCCCACAATAACCGGGACGGACTATGGCTACACCTTC
TRBJ1-2 | few | . | TRBV7-3 | CASSQSRGYTF | TGTGCCAGCAGCCAGAGTCGTGGCTACACCTTC
TRBJ1-2 | . | . | TRBV7-8 | CASSSETSLLRGYTF | TGTGCCAGCAGCTCCGAGACATCGCTGCTTCGTGGCTACACCTTC
TRBJ1-2 | few | TRBD1 | TRBV4-2 | CASSQEPDRGRVIYYGYTF | TGTGCCAGCAGCCAAGAGCCAGACAGGGGGCGCGTAATCTACTATGGCTACACCTTC
TRBJ1-3 | many | TRBD1 | TRBV6-5 | CASSSTGTGNTIYF | TGTGCCAGCAGTTCGACAGGGACTGGAAACACCATATATTTT